A selection of T cell receptor beta chains follows, all from one sample in a study of control samples from healthy donors and cancer patients. Data came from immunoSEQ multiplex PCR; TCRdb stores just in-frame clones and leaves some out. Found here are about 120,000 clones, around 87% of them singletons; the top ten hold about 2.7%. Input material: blood. These TCRs come from a man between 60 and 75 years old in good health. Both conserved end residues are part of each CDR3. A D gene is named only where the DNA matches it firmly. Clone sizes are given selectively: once, few, many, or a class where the clone is expanded.

j_call d_call v_call clone_size cdr3_nt cdr3_aa
TRBJ1-6 . TRBV6-5 once TGTGCCAGCAGTTACGCTAATTCACCCCTCCACTTT CASSYANSPLHF
TRBJ2-7 TRBD1 TRBV27 few TGTGCCAGCCGCCTGGACAGACAGGGAATGAGGGAGCAGTACTTC CASRLDRQGMREQYF
TRBJ2-3 . TRBV15 once TGTGCCACCAGCAGAGATTTCGGCACAGATACGCAGTATTTT CATSRDFGTDTQYF
TRBJ1-1 . TRBV9 . TGTGCCAGCAGCGTGTCAGGGAGTTCGGTGAACACTGAAGCTTTCTTT CASSVSGSSVNTEAFF
TRBJ1-3 . TRBV18 . TGTGCCAGCTCACCAGCCCTGCTGCCTGGAAACACCATATATTTT CASSPALLPGNTIYF
TRBJ1-1 . TRBV7-2 . TGTGCCAGCAGCTTAGAGTCCAGAACTGAAGCTTTCTTT CASSLESRTEAFF
TRBJ1-2 . TRBV19 once TGTGCCAGTCTCGCGGGGTCCGTCTATGGCTACACCTTC CASLAGSVYGYTF
TRBJ1-2 . TRBV9 . TGTGCCAGCAGCGTAGGATCGGGTGGCTACACCTTC CASSVGSGGYTF
TRBJ1-1 . TRBV19 . TGTGCCAGTAGTATAGATAACAGGGCAGCCGTTTTTGAAGCTTTCTTT CASSIDNRAAVFEAFF
TRBJ1-5 . TRBV27 . TGTGCCAGCAGTTCCGTAGGAGAGCCCCAGCATTTT CASSSVGEPQHF
TRBJ1-2 . TRBV6-5 . TGTGCCAGCAAAAAGCAGGGAGTTGACTATGGCTACACCTTC CASKKQGVDYGYTF
TRBJ2-2 TRBD2 TRBV6-5 . TGTGCCAGCTTCGCGGGGGGTAACACCGGGGAGCTGTTTTTT CASFAGGNTGELFF
TRBJ1-5 TRBD1 TRBV3-1/TRBV3-2 . TGTGCCAGCAGCCATGGGGGGACAGTAGGCAATCAGCCCCAGCATTTT CASSHGGTVGNQPQHF
TRBJ1-3 . TRBV18 . TGTGCCAGCTCACCAGGGCCCGGCTCTGGAAACACCATATATTTT CASSPGPGSGNTIYF
TRBJ2-5 . TRBV5-1 . TGCGCCAGCAGCTTACAGGGAACCCAAGAGACCCAGTACTTC CASSLQGTQETQYF
TRBJ1-5 . TRBV28 . TGTGCCAGCAGTTTATCGACAGGCCATCAGCCCCAGCATTTT CASSLSTGHQPQHF
TRBJ2-7 . TRBV4-2 . TGTGCCAGCAGCCAAGTGTACGGCTCCTACGAGCAGTACTTC CASSQVYGSYEQYF
TRBJ2-7 TRBD1 TRBV5-1 . TGCGCCAGCAGCTTCTACTCCCCGGGGACAGGGGTATCCTACGAGCAGTACTTC CASSFYSPGTGVSYEQYF
TRBJ1-2 . TRBV5-4 . TGTGCCAGCAGCTTGGTCGGCTCCCCGTACACCTTC CASSLVGSPYTF
TRBJ1-1 . TRBV7-3 . TGTGCCAGCAGCTTAACGCCGGTGAACACTGAAGCTTTCTTT CASSLTPVNTEAFF
TRBJ1-1 . TRBV28 . TGTGCCAGCACGCGGGGCAGGAACACTGAAGCTTTCTTT CASTRGRNTEAFF
TRBJ1-2 TRBD1 TRBV3-1/TRBV3-2 few TGTGCCAGCAGCCAAGGGACAGGGCAAGGGGGCTATGGCTACACCTTC CASSQGTGQGGYGYTF
TRBJ2-5 . TRBV29-1 . TGCAGCGTTATGTCCCTACAAGAGACCCAGTACTTC CSVMSLQETQYF
TRBJ1-1 . TRBV25-1 once TGTGCCAGCAGTGAAGGATCGGGGGCGGTTTGCACTGAAGCTTTCTTT CASSEGSGAVCTEAFF
TRBJ1-2 . TRBV7-2 . TGTGCCAGCAGCTTAGGATGGGAGGAGGCCAGGGAGAACTATGGCTACACCTTC CASSLGWEEARENYGYTF